These 27 T cell receptor beta chains came from one sample sequenced in a study of cytotoxic CD8 clonotypes in ibrutinib-treated CLL. Sequencing used immunoSEQ multiplex PCR; TCRdb keeps in-frame clones, though not all of them. This sample yields approximately 200,000 clones, of which 72% are seen a single time; roughly 13% belongs to the top ten. This specimen consisted of PBMCs, obtained after 24 months of ibrutinib treatment. The receptor set was obtained from a human donor with chronic lymphocytic leukemia.

This chain uses TRBV6-5 with TRBJ2-3, with 7 nucleotides matching TRBD2. Unmatched junction bases numbered 6, after V lost 2 bases and J lost 4 bases. The CDR3 length is 15 residues. Germline values: CDR1 MNHEY, CDR2 SVGAGI. The CDR3 protein is CASSYLRERPDTQYF. CDR3 in DNA: TGTGCCAGCAGTTACCTGCGGGAGAGGCCAGATACGCAGTATTTT.

The chain uses TRBV9 and TRBJ2-7; 8 nucleotides line up with TRBD1. After removal of 3 bases from V and 1 base from J, the junction contained 3 bases not matched to a gene. Germline values: CDR1 SGDLS, CDR2 YYNGEE. The CDR3 spans 14 residues. The CDR3 reads CASSGTGSSYEQYF. In nucleotides, the CDR3 is TGTGCCAGCAGCGGGACAGGGTCTTCCTACGAGCAGTACTTC.

This rearrangement joins TRBV5-1 to TRBJ1-4; 8 nucleotides line up with TRBD1. V lost 0 bases, J lost 7 bases, and 5 bases stayed unmatched. The CDR3 is made up of 15 amino acids. The germline V gene has CDR1 SGHRS and CDR2 YFSETQ. The CDR3 here is CASSLGWTGLEKLFF. In DNA form, the CDR3 reads TGCGCCAGCAGCTTGGGATGGACAGGGCTTGAAAAACTGTTTTTT.

The genes are TRBV10-3 and TRBJ1-5; tentatively, D is TRBD1 (5 bases). Deletions cut 4 bases from V and 4 bases from J, with 14 bases between. Germline V gene sequence: CDR1 ENHRY, CDR2 SYGVKD. This CDR3 has 15 amino acids. Here the CDR3 reads CAISVGRGTNQPQHF. CDR3 nucleotides: TGTGCCATCAGTGTGGGGCGGGGGACGAATCAGCCCCAGCATTTT.

V usage is TRBV25-1 and J usage is TRBJ1-1, with 8 bases that match TRBD1. The CDR3 has 14 residues. From germline, CDR1 is MGHDK and CDR2 SYGVNS. Trimming took 1 base from V and 9 from J; bases not matched to a gene: 7. CDR3 in amino acids: CASSEFGTGGKAFF. CDR3 nucleotides: TGTGCCAGCAGTGAATTTGGAACAGGGGGTAAAGCTTTCTTT.

This rearrangement joins TRBV4-3 to TRBJ2-5, with 10 bases aligning to TRBD1. The CDR3 contains 17 residues. With V trimmed by 1 base and J by 5 bases, 10 bases remained unmatched. Germline loops: CDR1 LGHNA, CDR2 YSLEER. The CDR3 nucleotides read TGCGCCAGCAGCCAAGCTGCTTACAGGACAGGGGGGGAGACCCAGTACTTC. The encoded protein is CASSQAAYRTGGETQYF.

Concerning this clone: Other DNA sequences from this sample encode an identical CDR3 as well. The J gene is TRBJ1-5, the V gene TRBV27; D call uncertain. Between the trimmed V and J ends, which lost 0 bases and 0 bases, there was a span of 6 bases. Germline V gives CDR1 MNHEY, CDR2 SMNVEV (reference sequence). CDR3 length equals 15 residues. The CDR3 region is CASSLSPYSNQPQHF. In DNA form, the CDR3 reads TGTGCCAGCAGTTTATCGCCCTATAGCAATCAGCCCCAGCATTTT.

This chain uses TRBV7-9 with TRBJ2-7; tentative D call: TRBD2 (6 bases). The germline V gene has CDR1 SEHNR and CDR2 FQNEAQ (reference sequence). V was clipped by 2 bases and J by 6 bases, with 20 bases between them. This CDR3 has 16 residues. CDR3 nucleotide sequence: TGTGCCAGCAGCTTAAGGCCGGCGGAGGGCCCACCCGAGCAGTACTTC. Protein: CASSLRPAEGPPEQYF.

The chain couples TRBV15 to TRBJ2-5; 8 bases align to TRBD2. The DNA end favors TRBJ2-7, so the J call may be wrong. There are 17 residues in the CDR3. Germline V gene lookup returns CDR1 LNHNV and CDR2 YYDKDF (reference sequence). CDR3 protein: CATSIVAGREHSYEQYF. The CDR3 coding sequence is TGTGCCACCAGCATTGTAGCGGGGCGGGAACACTCCTACGAGCAGTACTTC.

The chain couples TRBV28 to TRBJ2-1, with no clear D. Looked up from germline, CDR1 is MDHEN and CDR2 is SYDVKM. This CDR3 is built from 16 residues. Trimming took 5 bases from V and 0 from J, leaving 14 bases between them. The CDR3 coding sequence is TGTGCCAGCAGTCCTCCGACTTTTAACTCCTACAATGAGCAGTTCTTC. This codes for CASSPPTFNSYNEQFF.

The gene calls are TRBV30 and TRBJ1-3; D unclear. Germline V gives CDR1 GTSNPN, CDR2 SVGIG (reference sequence). This CDR3 region has 13 residues. Trimming left V 2 bases short and J 2 bases short, with 7 bases between. The CDR3 here is CAWSRIPGNTIYF. In nucleotides, the CDR3 is TGTGCCTGGAGTCGAATCCCTGGAAACACCATATATTTT.

This chain links TRBV7-9 with TRBJ2-7; D is ambiguous. Trimming removed 4 bases from V and 3 bases from J, with 10 bases in between. The length of the CDR3 is 13 residues. The germline gives CDR1 SEHNR, CDR2 FQNEAQ (reference sequence). Written as DNA, the CDR3 is TGTGCCAGCAGCTCCCGTCACAACTACGAGCAGTACTTC. This translates into CASSSRHNYEQYF.

This chain uses TRBV28 with TRBJ2-1; TRBD1 matches 7 bases. Germline V gives CDR1 MDHEN, CDR2 SYDVKM. This CDR3 comprises 15 residues. V gave up 7 bases and J gave up 8 bases; unmatched junction bases: 14. The CDR3: CASTNRQGGTDEQFF. The DNA for the CDR3 is TGTGCCAGCACAAATCGACAGGGTGGAACGGATGAGCAGTTCTTC.

The rearrangement joins TRBV19 to TRBJ1-1, with TRBD1 matching 10 bases. Germline lookup yields CDR1 LNHDA and CDR2 SQIVND (reference sequence). The CDR3 has 15 amino acids. The V gene end was trimmed by 1 base and the J gene end by 6 bases; junction bases not matched to a gene: 5. CDR3 in DNA: TGTGCCAGTAGTATAGGGACTGGACAGGGGGCTGAAGCTTTCTTT. This encodes CASSIGTGQGAEAFF. Variable domain in full (rest from reference TRBV19 and TRBJ1-1): DGGITQSPKYLFRKEGQNVTLSCEQNLNHDAMYWYRQDPGQGLRLIYYSQIVNDFQKGDIAEGYSVSREKKESFPLTVTSAQKNPTAFYLCASSIGTGQGAEAFFGQGTRLTVV.

This chain links TRBV4-3 with TRBJ2-7, with 9 bases lining up with TRBD1. J was trimmed by 5 bases and V by 0 bases; bases with no gene match: 11. CDR1 and CDR2 (germline): LGHNA, YSLEER. The CDR3 length is 17 residues. The CDR3 DNA sequence: TGCGCCAGCAGCCAAGAAGCCCACGGGACAGGGTTAGACGAGCAGTACTTC. Amino acid sequence: CASSQEAHGTGLDEQYF.

The chain combines TRBV6-5 with TRBJ2-5, with D perhaps TRBD1 (5 bases). Deletions cut 2 bases from V and 5 bases from J, with 9 bases between. Germline V CDR1 and CDR2: MNHEY, SVGAGI. The CDR3 sequence is 13 residues long. The CDR3 nucleotides read TGTGCCAGCAGTTACCTACAGGCGGAGACCCAGTACTTC. Translation gives CASSYLQAETQYF.

The J gene is TRBJ1-5, the V gene TRBV5-4, with TRBD1 matching 7 bases. Germline V gives CDR1 SGHNT, CDR2 YYREEE (reference sequence). J gave up 1 base and V 2 bases, and 9 bases lay outside the gene matches. This CDR3 comprises 17 residues. The CDR3 region is CASSLKTGKESNQPQHF. Written as DNA, the CDR3 is TGTGCCAGCAGCTTAAAGACAGGGAAGGAGAGCAATCAGCCCCAGCATTTT.

The chain carries TRBV5-4 and TRBJ1-2; no definite D call. The germline gives CDR1 SGHNT, CDR2 YYREEE (reference sequence). The ends were cut back, 0 bases at V and 4 bases at J, with 7 bases in the middle. This CDR3 has 13 residues. The CDR3 DNA sequence: TGTGCCAGCAGCTTGGGGGTAGGCTATGGCTACACCTTC. Translated: CASSLGVGYGYTF.

The chain has TRBV2 and TRBJ2-1; D not certain. Germline V lookup: CDR1 SNHLY, CDR2 FYNNEI. Trimming took 4 bases from V and 0 from J, leaving 10 bases between them. The CDR3 has 15 residues. The CDR3 loop is CASSAFLSSYNEQFF. The CDR3 DNA is TGTGCCAGCAGTGCCTTTCTAAGCTCCTACAATGAGCAGTTCTTC.

This sequence joins TRBV4-1 and TRBJ2-7; D might be TRBD1 or TRBD2, each matching 7 bases. Germline assignment: CDR1 MGHRA and CDR2 YSYEKL. The CDR3 covers 14 residues. V lost 1 base and J 6 bases, leaving 13 bases between the germline ends. The CDR3 nucleotides are TGCGCCAGCAGCCAAGTCGACAGGGAGGGCGAGCAGTACTTC. This translates into CASSQVDREGEQYF.

This chain links TRBV9 with TRBJ1-2; D is perhaps TRBD1 (5 bases). CDR1 and CDR2 (germline): SGDLS, YYNGEE. Trimming took off 0 bases at V and 4 bases at J, with 10 bases between the two ends. This CDR3 is 14 amino acids long. The CDR3 protein is CASSVVGDGYGYTF. In nucleotides, the CDR3 is TGTGCCAGCAGCGTAGTAGGGGACGGCTATGGCTACACCTTC.

The chain has TRBV19 and TRBJ2-5, with D possibly being TRBD2 (5 bases). This CDR3 comprises 19 residues. Per the germline V gene, CDR1 is LNHDA and CDR2 is SQIVND (reference sequence). Between the trimmed V and J ends, which lost 3 bases and 2 bases, there was a span of 25 bases. The CDR3 sequence is CASSIFPGGSGTGQETQYF. The CDR3 DNA sequence: TGTGCCAGTAGTATTTTTCCAGGTGGGTCGGGAACGGGACAAGAGACCCAGTACTTC.

The V and J genes are TRBV19 and TRBJ1-1, with D possibly matching TRBD1 (6 bases). This CDR3 has 14 amino acids. The V gene lost 5 bases and the J gene lost 2 bases, with 12 bases spanning the gap. Germline lookup yields CDR1 LNHDA and CDR2 SQIVND (reference sequence). In DNA form, the CDR3 reads TGTGCCAGTAGTTTACGGACAGTTAACACTGAAGCTTTCTTT. Translated: CASSLRTVNTEAFF.

The chain couples TRBV19 to TRBJ2-5; D possibly corresponds to TRBD2 (6 bases). Germline V gene data show CDR1 as LNHDA and CDR2 as SQIVND (reference sequence). The V end was cut by 1 base, the J end by 1 base, with 10 bases between. This CDR3 is 15 amino acids long. CDR3 nucleotide sequence: TGTGCCAGTAGTATAGGCTTAGCGGCCCAAGAGACCCAGTACTTC. Translating it yields CASSIGLAAQETQYF.

On this clone: At the DNA level, this CDR3 is encoded by other sequences in the same sample as well. V is TRBV4-3 and J is TRBJ2-7; weak D call: TRBD2 (6 bases). V lost 3 bases and J lost 4, with 7 bases in between. CDR3 length equals 12 residues. Germline V CDR1 and CDR2: LGHNA, YSLEER. CDR3 nucleotide sequence: TGCGCCAGCAGCCAGGGGGGATACGAGCAGTACTTC. Protein sequence: CASSQGGYEQYF.

V and J are TRBV19 and TRBJ2-2, with 13 bases identical to TRBD2. From germline, CDR1 is LNHDA and CDR2 SQIVND (reference sequence). The CDR3 runs 16 residues. V trimming: 7 bases; J trimming: 4 bases; junction bases outside the gene matches: 6. As DNA, the CDR3 is TGTGCCAGTACCAGGACTAGCGGGAGAGTCACCGGGGAGCTGTTTTTT. Amino acid sequence: CASTRTSGRVTGELFF.

The chain carries TRBV15 and TRBJ2-1; 9 bases map to TRBD1. Germline trimming cut 3 bases from V and 8 bases from J; bases unmatched to any gene: 5. The germline CDR1 and CDR2 sequences are LNHNV and YYDKDF (reference sequence). The CDR3 spans 14 residues. Here the CDR3 reads CATSSPRTGDEQFF. The CDR3 coding sequence is TGTGCCACCAGCAGTCCCCGGACAGGGGATGAGCAGTTCTTC.